The rows below give T cell receptor beta chains drawn from one sample of a study of regulatory T cells in long-lasting Graves disease. TCRdb itself ran the multiplex PCR reads through MiXCR, one entry per CDR3 protein. This table has about 470,000 distinct CDR3 sequences, 20% to 25% appearing once. Here the sequenced sample was peripheral blood mononuclear cells (PBMCs), taken when the disease was refractory, from a patient treated with antithyroid drugs. These receptors originate from a female donor with Graves disease. Both conserved end residues are part of each CDR3. A D gene is named only where the DNA matches it firmly. Clone size is not always given. Where it is, it says once, few, many or a class for expanded clones.

J | size | V | D | CDR3 | DNA
TRBJ2-2 | many | TRBV11-2 | . | CASSPYTGELFF | TGTGCCAGCAGCCCATACACCGGGGAGCTGTTTTTT
TRBJ2-5 | many | TRBV6-5 | . | CASSYPRDQETQYF | TGTGCCAGCAGTTATCCAAGGGACCAAGAGACCCAGTACTTC
TRBJ1-5 | many | TRBV6-1 | TRBD1 | CASSRDSRDQPQHF | TGTGCCAGCAGCCGGGACAGTCGGGATCAGCCCCAGCATTTT
TRBJ2-5 | . | TRBV2 | . | CASSRKEGEGTQYF | TGTGCCAGCAGTCGCAAAGAGGGAGAAGGGACCCAGTACTTC
TRBJ1-4 | . | TRBV9 | . | CASSGGQVHEKLFF | TGTGCCAGCAGCGGGGGGCAGGTACATGAAAAACTGTTTTTT
TRBJ2-5 | few | TRBV11-2 | . | CTSSLGHQETQYF | TGTACCAGCAGCTTAGGCCATCAAGAGACCCAGTACTTC
TRBJ1-5 | . | TRBV7-8 | . | CASSLAPYRNQPQHF | TGTGCCAGCAGCTTAGCTCCGTATCGGAATCAGCCCCAGCATTTT
TRBJ1-1 | . | TRBV6-1 | . | CASSRTEMNTEAFF | TGTGCCAGCAGCAGGACCGAGATGAACACTGAAGCTTTCTTT
TRBJ2-7 | few | TRBV20-1 | TRBD1 | CSAGQGAYEQYF | TGCAGTGCTGGACAGGGGGCCTACGAGCAGTACTTC
TRBJ1-5 | many | TRBV12-3/TRBV12-4 | TRBD1 | CASTDDRASQPQHF | TGTGCCAGCACCGATGACAGGGCGTCACAGCCCCAGCATTTT
TRBJ2-3 | . | TRBV29-1 | . | CSGQTRSTDTQYF | TGCAGCGGCCAGACAAGATCCACAGATACGCAGTATTTT
TRBJ1-5 | many | TRBV6-1 | TRBD1 | CASSRSPGQSSREPQHF | TGTGCCAGCAGTCGTTCTCCGGGACAGTCCTCCAGGGAGCCCCAGCATTTT
TRBJ2-7 | . | TRBV6-5 | TRBD2 | CASSYQRGVHEQYF | TGTGCCAGCAGTTACCAGCGGGGGGTCCACGAGCAGTACTTC
TRBJ2-3 | . | TRBV10-3 | . | CATIRPGGSTDTQYF | TGTGCCACCATCCGGCCGGGCGGGAGCACAGATACGCAGTATTTT
TRBJ2-5 | many | TRBV7-4 | TRBD1 | CASSSGQGAGETQYF | TGTGCCAGCAGCTCCGGACAGGGAGCAGGGGAGACCCAGTACTTC
TRBJ2-7 | many | TRBV2 | TRBD1 | CASSIRGPSYEQYF | TGTGCCAGCAGCATCAGGGGGCCCTCCTACGAGCAGTACTTC
TRBJ1-3 | . | TRBV30 | . | CAWSADAGNTIYF | TGTGCCTGGAGTGCAGATGCCGGAAACACCATATATTTT